Presented here are 9 T cell receptor beta chains from one specimen sequenced in a study of beta chain features in type 1 diabetes. Reverse transcription of all isolated RNA meant that expressed TCRB transcripts were sequenced. Repertoires were generated with immunoSEQ multiplex PCR, while TCRdb's copy carries only in-frame clones and drops some. The sample has tens of thousands of clones, just over 50% seen once. The sequenced sample consisted of Tregs from blood. These receptors all come from a woman under 30 in good health.

This clone was counted between two and nine times. The CDR3 DNA reads as TGTGCCAGCAGTAGCGGTTATAGCAATCAGCCCCAGCATTTT. Protein: CASSSGYSNQPQHF. This chain uses TRBV25-1 with TRBJ1-5; D remains unclear. This CDR3 is built from 14 residues. Germline CDR1 reads MGHDK; CDR2 reads SYGVNS. Trimming took off 5 bases at V and 0 bases at J, with 8 bases between the two ends.

The chain uses TRBV7-2 and TRBJ2-7; TRBD2 matches 7 bases. Germline V gene data show CDR1 as SGHTA and CDR2 as FQGNSA. This CDR3 spans 11 amino acids. The junction had 1 base not matched to a gene; V was cut back by 4 bases and J by 7 bases. The CDR3 sequence is CASSSLAEQYF. Written as DNA, the CDR3 is TGTGCCAGCAGCTCACTAGCGGAGCAGTACTTC.

The chain combines TRBV6-5 with TRBJ2-1, with 10 bases that match TRBD2. The CDR3 totals 15 residues. Germline trimming cut 5 bases from V and 10 bases from J; bases unmatched to any gene: 11. Germline V gene sequence: CDR1 MNHEY, CDR2 SVGAGI. The CDR3 protein is CASSPQAGGSKEQFF. The CDR3 DNA reads as TGTGCCAGCAGTCCCCAAGCGGGAGGGTCCAAGGAGCAGTTCTTC.

For this clone: One end of the junction fails to match germline, which may point to a read error. The V and J genes are TRBV6-1 and TRBJ2-2; TRBD2 is a possible D gene (6 bases). This CDR3 has 16 amino acids. Germline values: CDR1 MNHNS, CDR2 SASEGT. CDR3 in amino acids: CASSEWRVLNTGGLFF. CDR3 bases: TGTGCCAGCAGTGAATGGAGGGTCCTGAACACCGGGGGGCTGTTTTTT.

The CDR3, as DNA: TGTGCCAGCAGCTCCGCGGGACAGGGCTTAGAGACCCAGTACTTC. This encodes CASSSAGQGLETQYF. V usage is TRBV6-6 and J usage is TRBJ2-5; 9 nucleotides line up with TRBD1. The germline gives CDR1 MNHNY, CDR2 SVGAGI (reference sequence). The J segment lost 4 bases and the V segment lost 6 bases, leaving 9 bases of the junction unmatched. The CDR3 is 15 amino acids.

This clone has just a few counts. This chain connects TRBV2 to TRBJ2-7; 8 bases line up with TRBD1. CDR1 and CDR2 from the germline V gene are SNHLY and FYNNEI. CDR3 length: 13 amino acids. The junction had 3 bases not matched to a gene; V was cut back by 5 bases and J by 3 bases. DNA for the CDR3: TGTGCCAGCAGTCTGGACAGGGACTACGAGCAGTACTTC. Translated, it gives CASSLDRDYEQYF.

This sequence joins TRBV10-2 and TRBJ1-5; maybe TRBD1 (5 bases). V lost 6 bases and J 1 base, leaving 13 bases between the germline ends. Germline lookup yields CDR1 WSHSY and CDR2 SAAADI. The CDR3 spans 15 residues. CDR3 region: CASREGLTSNQPQHF. CDR3 DNA sequence: TGCGCCAGCAGAGAGGGACTCACGAGCAATCAGCCCCAGCATTTT.

In this sample, this clone turned up a few times. The DNA of the CDR3 is TGTGCCAGCAGTACTCCCGACAGGGGGCCTATTCGACCCGATGAAAAACTGTTTTTT. Encoded protein: CASSTPDRGPIRPDEKLFF. This chain connects TRBV6-9 to TRBJ1-4; 10 nucleotides agree with TRBD1. In germline, CDR1 is MNHGY, CDR2 SVAAGI. After removal of 5 bases from V and 6 bases from J, the junction contained 18 bases not matched to a gene. The CDR3 spans 19 residues.

DNA of the CDR3: TGTGCCAGCTCACCCCGACTAGCGGAGGGAGGCGAGACCCAGTACTTC. This translates into CASSPRLAEGGETQYF. The V call is TRBV18, the J call TRBJ2-5; 9 bases map to TRBD2. Germline CDR1 is KGHSH and CDR2 is LQKENI. The V segment lost 3 bases and the J segment 5 bases; nucleotides outside the gene matches: 10. CDR3 size: 16 residues.